The clone carrying this TCR beta chain has just a few counts. Its target is not known. This specimen belongs to a study of beta chain features in type 1 diabetes. In the study overall: Age, gender, cell numbers and subset yield matched between patients and controls. Study outcomes and limitations: VDJ junctions sequenced from type 1 diabetes patients showed fewer insertions and more deletions. Type 1 diabetes patients showed a moderate but significant shortening of TCRB CDR3s in all four CD4+ subsets. Comparison showed that naive, central memory and Treg TCRB repertoires appeared more similar among patients than among healthy donors.

The single heparinised draw taken from each donor contained roughly 100 mL of blood on average. Of the isolated RNA, all was reverse transcribed, and so the sequenced material was expressed TCRB transcripts. The repertoire was sequenced with immunoSEQ multiplex PCR; TCRdb's copy has only in-frame clones and lacks some. Here the sample spans 600,000 to 700,000 clones, about an eighth being singletons. The V gene end was trimmed by 5 bases and the J gene end by 3 bases; junction bases not matched to a gene: 8. Per the germline V gene, CDR1 is LNHDA and CDR2 is SQIVND (reference sequence). The CDR3 spans 15 residues.

Sequencing input: naive CD4+ T cells from blood. This receptor was obtained from a young man with type 1 diabetes. The V gene is TRBV19, the J gene TRBJ2-7; 9 nucleotides line up with TRBD1. The CDR3 region has the DNA TGTGCCAGTAGTCCCCGGACAGGGGCGGTCTACGAGCAGTACTTC. It codes for CASSPRTGAVYEQYF.